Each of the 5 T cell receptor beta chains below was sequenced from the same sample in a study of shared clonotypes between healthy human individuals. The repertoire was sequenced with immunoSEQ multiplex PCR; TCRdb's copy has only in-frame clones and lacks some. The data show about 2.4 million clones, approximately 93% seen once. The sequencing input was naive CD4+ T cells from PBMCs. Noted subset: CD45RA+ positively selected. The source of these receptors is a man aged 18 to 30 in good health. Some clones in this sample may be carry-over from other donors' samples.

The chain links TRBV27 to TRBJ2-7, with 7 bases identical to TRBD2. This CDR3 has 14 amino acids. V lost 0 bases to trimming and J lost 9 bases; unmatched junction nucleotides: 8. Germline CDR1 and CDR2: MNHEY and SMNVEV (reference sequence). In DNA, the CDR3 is TGTGCCAGCAGTTTATCGGATAGCGGGTATGGGCAGTACTTC. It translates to CASSLSDSGYGQYF.

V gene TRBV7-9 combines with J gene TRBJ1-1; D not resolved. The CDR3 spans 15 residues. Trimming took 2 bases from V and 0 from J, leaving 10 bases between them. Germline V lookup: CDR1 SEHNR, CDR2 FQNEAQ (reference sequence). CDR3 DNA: TGTGCCAGCAGCTTATTTCAATCTTTGAACACTGAAGCTTTCTTT. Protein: CASSLFQSLNTEAFF. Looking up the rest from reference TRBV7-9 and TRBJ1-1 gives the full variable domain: DTGVSQNPRHKITKRGQNVTFRCDPISEHNRLYWYRQTLGQGPEFLTYFQNEAQLEKSRLLSDRFSAERPKGSFSTLEIQRTEQGDSAMYLCASSLFQSLNTEAFFGQGTRLTVV.

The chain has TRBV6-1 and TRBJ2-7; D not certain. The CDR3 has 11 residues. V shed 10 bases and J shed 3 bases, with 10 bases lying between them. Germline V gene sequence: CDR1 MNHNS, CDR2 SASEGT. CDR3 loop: CATRWLYEQYF. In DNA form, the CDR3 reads TGTGCCACCAGGTGGCTCTACGAGCAGTACTTC.

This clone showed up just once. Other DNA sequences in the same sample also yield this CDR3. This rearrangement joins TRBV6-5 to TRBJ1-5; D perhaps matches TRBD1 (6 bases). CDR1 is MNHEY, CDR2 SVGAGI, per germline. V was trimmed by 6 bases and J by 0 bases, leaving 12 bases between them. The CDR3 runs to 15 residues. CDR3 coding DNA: TGTGCCAGCAGATTAGACAGGTATAGCAATCAGCCCCAGCATTTT. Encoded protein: CASRLDRYSNQPQHF.

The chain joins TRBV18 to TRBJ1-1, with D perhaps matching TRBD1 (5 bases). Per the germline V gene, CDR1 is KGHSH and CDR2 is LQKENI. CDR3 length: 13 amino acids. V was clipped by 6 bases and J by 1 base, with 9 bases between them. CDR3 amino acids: CASSLTGNTEAFF. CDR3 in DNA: TGTGCCAGCTCCCTTACAGGGAACACTGAAGCTTTCTTT.